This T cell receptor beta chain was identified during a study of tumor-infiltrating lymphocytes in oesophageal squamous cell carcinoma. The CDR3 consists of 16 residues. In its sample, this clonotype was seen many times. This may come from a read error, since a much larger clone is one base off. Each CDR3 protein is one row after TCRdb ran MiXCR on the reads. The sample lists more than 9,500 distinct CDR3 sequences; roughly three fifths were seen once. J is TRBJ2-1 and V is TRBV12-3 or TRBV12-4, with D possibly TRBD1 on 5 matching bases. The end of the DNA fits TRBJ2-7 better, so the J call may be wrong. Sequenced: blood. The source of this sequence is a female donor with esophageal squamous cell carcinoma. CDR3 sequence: CASSLRLRTPRNEQYF. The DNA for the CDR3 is TGTGCCAGCAGTCTAAGGCTACGGACACCTAGGAATGAGCAGTACTTC.